What follows are 25 T cell receptor beta chains derived from one specimen sequenced in a study of T cell repertoires in cytomegalovirus infection. TCRdb reprocessed the reads with MiXCR, giving one entry per CDR3 protein. The sample has around 770,000 distinct CDR3 sequences; 25% to 30% are singletons. The antigens of these receptors remain unknown. Sequencing was performed on cultured CD8+ T cells from PBMCs, taken from culture after CMV antigen stimulation. The origin of the receptors is a human donor in good health (CMV status not recorded). Some clones in this sample may be carry-over from other donors' samples.

The sample holds a few counts of this clonotype. This sequence joins TRBV11-2 and TRBJ2-3; 9 positions agree with TRBD1. J was trimmed by 5 bases and V by 1 base; bases with no gene match: 4. The germline gives CDR1 SGHAT, CDR2 FQNNGV. The CDR3 covers 15 residues. This CDR3 reads CASSLGDREQDTQYF. DNA for the CDR3: TGTGCCAGCAGCTTAGGGGACAGGGAGCAAGATACGCAGTATTTT.

This sequence joins TRBV2 and TRBJ2-2; D might be TRBD2 (6 bases). Germline CDR1 reads SNHLY; CDR2 reads FYNNEI. Trimming stripped 0 bases from V and 8 bases from J, with 10 bases between. This CDR3 spans 14 amino acids. The CDR3 loop reads CASSEAPGGGELFF. CDR3 in DNA: TGTGCCAGCAGTGAAGCGCCCGGAGGGGGGGAGCTGTTTTTT.

This clonotype was detected a few times. The genes are TRBV12-3 or TRBV12-4 and TRBJ1-1; D remains unclear. The CDR3 is 13 amino acids. Trimming stripped 4 bases from V and 8 bases from J, with 14 bases between. CDR3 sequence: CASSSIAGEEAFF. The CDR3 DNA sequence: TGTGCCAGCAGTTCCATTGCGGGAGAAGAAGCTTTCTTT.

V usage is TRBV19 and J usage is TRBJ2-2; no reliable D call. Trimming took 5 bases from V and 1 from J, leaving 26 bases between them. Germline V CDR1 and CDR2: LNHDA, SQIVND (reference sequence). The CDR3 runs 20 residues. This CDR3 reads CASSFLFMGKDQRNTGELFF. CDR3 in DNA: TGTGCCAGTAGTTTTCTATTTATGGGCAAGGATCAACGGAACACCGGGGAGCTGTTTTTT.

This clonotype was observed a few times. This sequence joins TRBV7-9 and TRBJ1-4, with unresolved D. With 5 bases removed from V and 6 bases from J, the gap between germline ends came to 7 bases. The germline CDR1 and CDR2 sequences are SEHNR and FQNEAQ (reference sequence). The CDR3 has 12 amino acids. CDR3 DNA sequence: TGTGCCAGCAGCGGCTTAGATGAAAAACTGTTTTTT. Amino acids: CASSGLDEKLFF.

This clonotype was seen only a few times. V usage is TRBV27 and J usage is TRBJ2-1; D not resolved. Trimming shortened V by 0 bases and J by 2 bases, and 5 bases separated the two germline ends. This CDR3 comprises 14 residues. Germline CDR1 MNHEY, CDR2 SMNVEV (reference sequence). CDR3 sequence (DNA): TGTGCCAGCAGTTTATCGGGGACCTACAATGAGCAGTTCTTC. Protein product: CASSLSGTYNEQFF.

This clonotype was picked up a small number of times. The chain joins TRBV7-8 to TRBJ1-2, with D possibly TRBD1 on 6 matching bases. The CDR3 totals 15 residues. V dropped 4 bases and J dropped 3 bases, with 15 bases sitting between them. In germline, CDR1 is SGHVS, CDR2 FQNEAQ. CDR3 DNA: TGTGCCAGCAGCTACAGGGTCGGGGGTGACTATGGCTACACCTTC. Residues: CASSYRVGGDYGYTF. Full variable domain (outside the CDR3, taken from reference TRBV7-8 and TRBJ1-2): GAGVSQSPRYKVAKRGQDVALRCDPISGHVSLFWYQQALGQGPEFLTYFQNEAQLDKSGLPSDRFFAERPEGSVSTLKIQRTQQEDSAVYLCASSYRVGGDYGYTFGSGTRLTVV.

The sample holds a few counts of this clonotype. The rearrangement links TRBV4-1 to TRBJ2-7; weak D call: TRBD1 (6 bases). Trimming left V 4 bases short and J 5 bases short, with 12 bases between. In germline, CDR1 is MGHRA, CDR2 YSYEKL. This CDR3 spans 13 amino acids. The CDR3 bases are TGCGCCAGCAGCCTTTCAGGGGCGGACGAGCAGTACGTC. Encoded protein: CASSLSGADEQYV.

The genes are TRBV6-6 and TRBJ2-3, with TRBD2 matching 9 bases. The CDR3 loop spans 17 amino acids. Germline values: CDR1 MNHNY, CDR2 SVGAGI (reference sequence). Germline trimming cut 0 bases from V and 2 bases from J; bases unmatched to any gene: 6. Written as DNA, the CDR3 is TGTGCCAGCAGTTACTCGCCCGCGGGGGGGAACACAGATACGCAGTATTTT. Translation gives CASSYSPAGGNTDTQYF.

The V call is TRBV9, the J call TRBJ2-2; 8 bases align to TRBD1. Germline V gene sequence: CDR1 SGDLS, CDR2 YYNGEE. The trim removed 2 bases at V and 1 base at J, leaving 1 base unmatched. The CDR3 consists of 15 residues. CDR3 region: CASSVDRGNTGELFF. DNA for the CDR3: TGTGCCAGCAGCGTTGACAGGGGGAACACCGGGGAGCTGTTTTTT.

The CDR3 region is CASSLAIWERGGSSTDTQYF. CDR3 sequence (DNA): TGTGCCAGCAGCTTAGCCATTTGGGAGCGGGGGGGCTCGAGCACAGATACGCAGTATTTT. The V gene is TRBV7-2, the J gene TRBJ2-3; 10 bases are a match to TRBD2. Germline assignment: CDR1 SGHTA and CDR2 FQGNSA. The CDR3 runs to 20 residues. Trimming removed 0 bases from V and 0 bases from J; junction bases left unmatched: 12.

This clonotype showed up just a few times. This sequence joins TRBV7-2 and TRBJ2-2; D is uncertain. The CDR3 consists of 13 residues. CDR1 is SGHTA and CDR2 is FQGNSA in the germline V gene. This CDR3 is CAGQTSNTGELFF. CDR3 DNA sequence: TGTGCTGGTCAAACCTCGAACACCGGGGAGCTGTTTTTT.

There are a few counts of this clonotype. This chain uses TRBV6-6 with TRBJ1-3; 8 positions match TRBD1. CDR1 MNHNY and CDR2 SVGAGI come from the germline V gene (reference sequence). The CDR3 consists of 15 residues. After removal of 7 bases from V and 6 bases from J, the junction contained 11 bases not matched to a gene. The CDR3 bases are TGTGCCAGCACCCTCGACAGGGGCCGATTAAACACCATATATTTT. Its protein product is CASTLDRGRLNTIYF.

This clonotype showed up many times. The V call is TRBV7-2, the J call TRBJ2-3, with unresolved D. Germline V gene lookup returns CDR1 SGHTA and CDR2 FQGNSA. The CDR3 loop spans 13 amino acids. The V end was cut by 4 bases, the J end by 2 bases, with 7 bases between. DNA of the CDR3: TGTGCCAGCAGCTCCCTTACCACAGATACGCAGTATTTT. Translated: CASSSLTTDTQYF.

V and J are TRBV6-2 or TRBV6-3 and TRBJ1-2, with TRBD1 as a possible D gene (5 bases). This CDR3 has 14 amino acids. Trimming pared 2 bases from V and 1 base from J, leaving 8 bases between. Looked up from germline, CDR1 is MNHEY and CDR2 is SVGEGT. CDR3 sequence reads: CASSYRQINYGYTF. Written as DNA, the CDR3 is TGTGCCAGCAGTTACCGACAGATTAACTATGGCTACACCTTC.

This clonotype has a single count. The chain uses TRBV6-6 and TRBJ1-5; perhaps TRBD1 as D (5 bases). The CDR3 runs 14 residues. CDR1 is MNHNY, CDR2 SVGAGI, per germline (reference sequence). Trimming took 4 bases from V and 5 from J, leaving 12 bases between them. CDR3 sequence (DNA): TGTGCCAGCAGTTCTTTGTGGGGGGATCAGCCCCAGCATTTT. This sequence encodes CASSSLWGDQPQHF.

CDR3 nucleotides: TGTGCCAGCGGGACGTGGGGGACCGGGGAGCTGTTTTTT. Translated: CASGTWGTGELFF. The gene calls are TRBV27 and TRBJ2-2, with D tentatively TRBD1 or TRBD2 (5 bases each). Trimming stripped 8 bases from V and 5 bases from J, with 12 bases between. This CDR3 contains 13 residues. CDR1 MNHEY and CDR2 SMNVEV come from the germline V gene (reference sequence).

This clonotype has ten or more counts. This chain joins TRBV7-9 and TRBJ1-1, with 10 positions matching TRBD1. V trimming: 4 bases; J trimming: 1 base; junction bases outside the gene matches: 3. Looked up from germline, CDR1 is SEHNR and CDR2 is FQNEAQ (reference sequence). This CDR3 is built from 15 residues. CDR3 sequence: CASSSRTGGNTEAFF. The CDR3 DNA reads TGTGCCAGCAGCTCGAGGACAGGGGGGAACACTGAAGCTTTCTTT.

The chain joins TRBV27 to TRBJ2-7; tentatively, D is TRBD1 (6 bases). This CDR3 spans 14 amino acids. Per the germline V gene, CDR1 is MNHEY and CDR2 is SMNVEV (reference sequence). Trimming removed 3 bases from V and 3 bases from J, with 12 bases in between. CDR3 region: CASSFSGEGYEQYF. The CDR3 DNA reads TGTGCCAGCAGTTTTTCAGGGGAAGGCTACGAGCAGTACTTC.

This clonotype was detected only a few times. This chain uses TRBV7-3 with TRBJ2-1; 8 nucleotides align to TRBD2. Germline V lookup: CDR1 SGHTA, CDR2 FQGTGA. The CDR3 is 15 residues long. Trimming took 3 bases from V and 6 from J; bases not matched to a gene: 7. The CDR3 loop reads CASSFVSGEGNEQFF. CDR3 nucleotide sequence: TGTGCCAGCAGCTTTGTTAGCGGGGAGGGCAATGAGCAGTTCTTC.

This clonotype was observed many times. The chain couples TRBV7-9 to TRBJ2-1; no reliable D call. V lost 7 bases and J lost 5, with 12 bases in between. Germline assignment: CDR1 SEHNR and CDR2 FQNEAQ (reference sequence). This CDR3 comprises 13 residues. CDR3 sequence reads: CASNFPGNNEQFF. Here the CDR3 DNA reads TGTGCCAGCAACTTCCCTGGAAACAATGAGCAGTTCTTC.

The V gene is TRBV6-6, the J gene TRBJ1-4; D is possibly TRBD1 (6 bases). CDR3 length: 15 residues. Germline V gene lookup returns CDR1 MNHNY and CDR2 SVGAGI (reference sequence). Trimming removed 10 bases from V and 1 base from J, with 16 bases in between. CDR3 amino acids: CATHGGQGTNEKLFF. The CDR3 nucleotides are TGTGCCACCCATGGGGGGCAGGGAACTAATGAAAAACTGTTTTTT.

The rearrangement links TRBV5-4 to TRBJ1-4; D is possibly TRBD1 (6 bases). Germline lookup yields CDR1 SGHNT and CDR2 YYREEE (reference sequence). The CDR3 contains 15 residues. Trimming took off 4 bases at V and 4 bases at J, with 14 bases between the two ends. CDR3 amino acids: CASSPDRSYNEKLFF. The CDR3 nucleotides are TGTGCCAGCAGCCCGGACAGAAGTTATAATGAAAAACTGTTTTTT.

This clonotype appeared many times. This chain links TRBV12-3 or TRBV12-4 with TRBJ1-1; D is ambiguous. Trimming removed 1 base at V and 4 bases at J, with 7 bases between. The CDR3 runs to 13 residues. CDR3 in amino acids: CASSLDYSTEAFF. The CDR3, as DNA: TGTGCCAGCAGTTTAGATTACAGCACTGAAGCTTTCTTT.

This CDR3 is CASSYFASGDETQYF. DNA for the CDR3: TGTGCCAGCAGTTACTTTGCTAGCGGGGATGAGACCCAGTACTTC. The chain uses TRBV6-5 and TRBJ2-5, with TRBD2 identical over 9 bases. The CDR3 spans 15 residues. The germline V gene encodes CDR1 MNHEY and CDR2 SVGAGI. Germline trimming cut 1 base from V and 5 bases from J; bases unmatched to any gene: 5.